This TCR beta chain was obtained from a study of cytomegalovirus exposure and HLA in healthy donors. Study information: According to later analysis, the same platform produced the roughly 120 validation and approximately 700 first-cohort repertoires.

Clones were sequenced by immunoSEQ multiplex PCR, and TCRdb holds only the in-frame ones, with some missing. The sample includes about 65,000 clones, approximately 94% of them seen just once. The study's findings and limits: The investigators catalogued some 160 TCR beta chains as cytomegalovirus-associated. Whilst most TCR sequences proved rare, a subset of public TCRs occurred across many donors. In vitro confirmation showed a few CMV-associated chains to be CMV antigen specific.

As to this clone: Its specificity is not known.

This receptor was identified in a man aged 18 to 30 in good health and CMV-seropositive. The material sequenced was PBMCs.

The CDR3 sequence: CASSLRADRGLTGELFF. The CDR3 DNA is TGTGCCAGCAGCTTAAGGGCGGACAGGGGGCTAACCGGGGAGCTGTTTTTT. V usage is TRBV11-1 and J usage is TRBJ2-2; 11 bases fit TRBD1. The CDR3 totals 17 residues. CDR1 is SGHAT and CDR2 is FQDESV in the germline V gene (reference sequence). The V and J ends lost 2 bases and 5 bases, in that order; junction bases with no gene match: 7.